This record covers a single T cell receptor (beta chain). The V and J ends lost 2 bases and 4 bases respectively, with 14 bases between them. Germline CDR1 reads MNHNY; CDR2 reads SVGAGI (reference sequence). CDR3 length: 15 residues. Treatment of the sample: over 15 received Ad26.COV2.S at low or high dose, single or two shots; five or six received placebo; per-sample allocation not given. After the first vaccine or placebo injection, samples were drawn on day 63. The sample comes from a study of Ad26.COV2.S vaccination and SARS-CoV-2 variants. Sequenced by immunoSEQ multiplex PCR; TCRdb stores in-frame clones only, minus some. The sample includes 410,000 or so clones, roughly 90% of them seen just once.

V and J are TRBV6-6 and TRBJ1-2; tentative D call: TRBD1 (5 bases). The source material was peripheral blood, sampled in a trial of Ad26.COV2.S vaccine versus placebo. The source of this sequence is a person between 18 and 59 years old who received the Ad26.COV2.S COVID-19 vaccine or a placebo. The CDR3 sequence is CASSYGGGRGYGYTF. CDR3 bases: TGTGCCAGCAGTTACGGTGGGGGTCGGGGCTATGGCTACACCTTC.